This T cell receptor (beta chain) was retrieved from a study of T-cell memory formation after mild COVID-19. Across the study: Clusters of TCRs were largely donor specific. Study conclusions and caveats: Most CD4+ clones that shrank were in CM and EM, while CD8+ ones turned up in EMRA.

The CDR3 length is 15 residues. Per germline, CDR1 SGHTA and CDR2 FQGNSA. Trimming pared 1 base from V and 6 bases from J, leaving 14 bases between. 5'RACE with constant-segment primers built TCRalpha and TCRbeta cDNA libraries with UMIs. TCRdb reprocessed the 5' RACE reads with MiXCR, giving one entry per CDR3 protein. The profile shows more than 35,000 distinct CDR3 sequences, roughly 9% of them singletons. This clonotype was detected many times. The antigen is unknown. This receptor was obtained from an adult woman who had mild COVID-19 (a few samples of this study predate the infection). Cell type and time point are not known. The sequencing input was PBMCs or a T cell subset sorted from them (not recorded which). The gene calls are TRBV7-2 and TRBJ2-3; D not resolved. DNA for the CDR3: TGTGCCAGCAGCTTAGTATGGCTGCCAGCCGATACGCAGTATTTT. Amino acids: CASSLVWLPADTQYF.